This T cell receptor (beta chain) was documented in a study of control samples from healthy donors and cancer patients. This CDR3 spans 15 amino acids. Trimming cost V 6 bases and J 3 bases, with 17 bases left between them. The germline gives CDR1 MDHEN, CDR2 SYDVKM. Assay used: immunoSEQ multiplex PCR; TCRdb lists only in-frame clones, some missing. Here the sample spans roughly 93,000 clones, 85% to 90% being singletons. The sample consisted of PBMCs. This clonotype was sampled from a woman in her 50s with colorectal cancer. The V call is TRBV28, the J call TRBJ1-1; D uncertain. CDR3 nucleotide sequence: TGTGCCAGCAGAGGGCCAGCAAGGATAGACACTGAAGCTTTCTTT. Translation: CASRGPARIDTEAFF.